This T cell receptor (beta chain) appears in the sequencing data of a study of blood T cell repertoires in COVID-19. Study context: From T cells, B-cell-depleted T cells, or PBMCs came the material, which was cDNA or gDNA.

Profiled with immunoSEQ multiplex PCR; TCRdb holds only in-frame clones, not every one. The top ten hold about 16% of the sample, which has about 80,000 clones, roughly 80% seen once. The junction had 6 bases not matched to a gene; V was cut back by 3 bases and J by 2 bases. The CDR3 totals 16 residues. In germline, CDR1 is SGHVS, CDR2 FNYEAQ. The gene calls are TRBV7-6 and TRBJ2-3, with 9 nucleotides matching TRBD2. Source material: peripheral blood. This clonotype originated in a woman older than 75 with acute or convalescent COVID-19. The chain's CDR3 is CASSFRSGGPTDTQYF. CDR3 DNA: TGTGCCAGCAGCTTCAGAAGCGGGGGGCCCACAGATACGCAGTATTTT.